The sequence of this TCR beta chain was determined in a study of shared clonotypes between healthy human individuals. Overall study: With ages of 18 to 49, the donors were a couple of women and a few men.

Germline CDR1 SGHVS, CDR2 FQNEAQ. There are 16 residues in the CDR3. V was clipped by 1 base and J by 6 bases; unmatched bases: 10. Those who donated were healthy HIV-negative adults, with no recent acute infections or vaccinations reported. Some 100 million PBMCs went into genomic DNA for unsorted samples. Profiled with immunoSEQ multiplex PCR; TCRdb holds only in-frame clones, not every one. The sample lists roughly 500,000 clones, roughly 80% occurring once. The chain joins TRBV7-8 to TRBJ2-3; 7 bases match TRBD2. Input material: PBMCs. This clonotype was sampled from a middle-aged woman in good health. Some clones in this sample may be carry-over from other donors' samples. The CDR3 loop reads CASSLVRSAGADTQYF. As DNA, the CDR3 is TGTGCCAGCAGCTTAGTTAGGAGCGCGGGAGCGGATACGCAGTATTTT.